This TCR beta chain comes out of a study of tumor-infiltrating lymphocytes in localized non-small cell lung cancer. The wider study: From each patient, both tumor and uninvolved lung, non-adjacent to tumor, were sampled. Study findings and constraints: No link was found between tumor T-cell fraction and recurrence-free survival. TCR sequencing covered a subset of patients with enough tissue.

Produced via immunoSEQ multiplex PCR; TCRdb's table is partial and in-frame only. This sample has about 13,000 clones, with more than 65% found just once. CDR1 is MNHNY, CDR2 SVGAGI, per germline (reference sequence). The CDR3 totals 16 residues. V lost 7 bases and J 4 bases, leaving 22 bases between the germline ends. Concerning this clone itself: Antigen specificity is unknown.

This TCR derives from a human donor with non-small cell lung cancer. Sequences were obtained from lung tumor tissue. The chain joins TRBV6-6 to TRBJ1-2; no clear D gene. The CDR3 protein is CASNSYGRGPIYGYTF. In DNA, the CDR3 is TGTGCCAGCAACTCCTACGGGCGGGGTCCCATCTATGGCTACACCTTC.